Each of the 26 T cell receptor beta chains below was sequenced from the same sample in a study of T cells in Graves' hyperthyroidism and ophthalmopathy (dated by TCRdb to the late 2010s). The method was multiplex PCR. Sequencing instrument: Illumina HiSeq 2000. The TCR beta CDR3 regions were amplified from the RNA transcripts. A first-round RT-PCR of the TCR CDR3 used the HTBI primer set with the Qiagen OneStep RT-PCR kit. TCRdb ran its own pipeline on the public reads, namely fastp trimming at Q25 and MiXCR clone calling, and kept in-frame beta chains. All rows with the same CDR3 protein become a single entry with the most common DNA and genes. The sample table lists roughly 840,000 distinct CDR3 sequences, 35% to 40% of them with a count of one. The ten largest clones capture 8% to 9% of the sample. Sequenced material: blood. The receptors shown here come from a man younger than 35 with Graves' hyperthyroidism.

This clonotype was seen many times. The gene calls are TRBV12-3 or TRBV12-4 and TRBJ1-6; D uncertain. The V end lost 3 bases, the J end lost 11 bases, and 8 bases lay between the germline ends. This CDR3 has 12 residues. The CDR3 sequence is CASSFMGAPLHF. In DNA, the CDR3 is TGTGCCAGCAGTTTCATGGGTGCACCCCTCCACTTT.

This clonotype was detected many times. The gene calls are TRBV10-3 and TRBJ1-3; TRBD1 aligns across 10 bases. Germline trimming cut 6 bases from V and 2 bases from J; bases unmatched to any gene: 4. The CDR3 consists of 15 residues. Germline V gene lookup returns CDR1 ENHRY and CDR2 SYGVKD. In nucleotides, the CDR3 is TGTGCCATCAGACCGGGACAGGGGACTGGAAACACCATATATTTT. Translating gives CAIRPGQGTGNTIYF.

The sample holds a few counts of this clonotype. This chain's CDR3 is CASSQTGSSTEAFF. CDR3 nucleotide sequence: TGTGCCAGCAGCCAAACAGGGAGTAGCACTGAAGCTTTCTTT. V is TRBV7-8 and J is TRBJ1-1; weak D call: TRBD1 (6 bases). The CDR3 has 14 amino acids. V shed 5 bases and J shed 4 bases, with 14 bases lying between them. Germline V gene lookup returns CDR1 SGHVS and CDR2 FQNEAQ. Based on the CDR3 plus reference TRBV7-8 and TRBJ1-1, the full variable domain is GAGVSQSPRYKVAKRGQDVALRCDPISGHVSLFWYQQALGQGPEFLTYFQNEAQLDKSGLPSDRFFAERPEGSVSTLKIQRTQQEDSAVYLCASSQTGSSTEAFFGQGTRLTVV.

This rearrangement joins TRBV7-2 to TRBJ2-7; tentatively, D is TRBD2 (6 bases). Germline CDR1 and CDR2: SGHTA and FQGNSA. V was shortened by 5 bases and J by 5 bases, with 16 bases between the two germline ends. The CDR3 sequence is 14 residues long. This CDR3 is CASSPFGGSNEQYF. As DNA, the CDR3 is TGTGCCAGCAGCCCCTTTGGGGGGAGTAACGAGCAGTACTTC.

The V call is TRBV25-1, the J call TRBJ1-2; D is perhaps TRBD1 (6 bases). Per the germline V gene, CDR1 is MGHDK and CDR2 is SYGVNS. V was pared by 7 bases and J by 1 base, with 7 bases between. This CDR3 contains 12 residues. The CDR3 nucleotides are TGTGCCAGCACGGACAGTAACTATGGCTACACCTTC. Its translation: CASTDSNYGYTF.

The gene calls are TRBV5-1 and TRBJ2-2; D is perhaps TRBD2 (6 bases). The CDR3 runs to 17 residues. V dropped 0 bases and J dropped 7 bases, with 19 bases sitting between them. CDR1 is SGHRS and CDR2 is YFSETQ in the germline V gene. This CDR3 reads CASSLALRGRSNGELFF. The CDR3 DNA reads TGCGCCAGCAGCTTGGCTCTTCGAGGGAGGTCCAACGGGGAGCTGTTTTTT.

For this clonotype: A read error is possible here, since a much larger clone lies one base away. The chain carries TRBV7-8 and TRBJ1-5; maybe TRBD1 (6 bases). The J call is doubtful: the DNA matches TRBJ2-3 better. The CDR3 contains 14 residues. Germline CDR1 and CDR2: SGHVS and FQNEAQ. CDR3 region: CASSLGDTRQPQYF. The CDR3, as DNA: TGTGCCAGCAGCTTAGGGGACACACGGCAGCCCCAGTATTTT.

V is TRBV9 and J is TRBJ1-5; maybe TRBD1 (5 bases). CDR1 and CDR2 (germline): SGDLS, YYNGEE. V was clipped by 5 bases and J by 4 bases, with 10 bases between them. The CDR3 is 13 residues long. The CDR3: CASSYRPNQPQHF. The CDR3 DNA reads TGTGCCAGCAGTTACAGGCCAAATCAGCCCCAGCATTTT.

This clonotype was observed many times. The V gene is TRBV2, the J gene TRBJ1-3, with D maybe TRBD1 (5 bases). Trimming removed 0 bases from V and 2 bases from J, with 8 bases in between. CDR3 length: 15 amino acids. CDR1 SNHLY and CDR2 FYNNEI come from the germline V gene. CDR3 sequence (DNA): TGTGCCAGCAGTGAAGCGAACAGGCCTGGAAACACCATATATTTT. This gives the protein CASSEANRPGNTIYF. The full variable domain, completed using reference TRBV2 and TRBJ1-3, is EPEVTQTPSHQVTQMGQEVILRCVPISNHLYFYWYRQILGQKVEFLVSFYNNEISEKSEIFDDQFSVERPDGSNFTLKIRSTKLEDSAMYFCASSEANRPGNTIYFGEGSWLTVV.

With regard to this clonotype: This may arise from a read error, as a much more abundant clone is one base away. The V and J genes are TRBV19 and TRBJ1-4, with TRBD1 identical over 7 bases. CDR1 LNHDA and CDR2 SQIVND come from the germline V gene (reference sequence). This CDR3 is 13 amino acids long. The CDR3 loop reads CTSSFPGQVERFF. The CDR3 DNA sequence: TGTACCAGTAGTTTCCCAGGACAGGTCGAGCGTTTTTTT.

This clonotype was seen a few times. The rearrangement joins TRBV5-6 to TRBJ1-6; D not resolved. The germline V and J ends were trimmed by 6 bases and 0 bases, with 7 bases remaining between them. Germline V gene sequence: CDR1 SGHDT, CDR2 YYEEEE. The CDR3 is 14 residues long. This chain's CDR3 is CASTTGSYNSPLHF. CDR3 nucleotide sequence: TGTGCCAGCACCACGGGCTCCTATAATTCACCCCTCCACTTT.

Ten or more counts support this clonotype. J is TRBJ1-1 and V is TRBV10-1; TRBD1 is a possible D gene (6 bases). V was clipped by 0 bases and J by 1 base, with 9 bases between them. Per the germline V gene, CDR1 is WNHNN and CDR2 is SYGVQD (reference sequence). This CDR3 region has 15 residues. CDR3 sequence reads: CASSESRGENTEAFF. In DNA, the CDR3 is TGCGCCAGCAGTGAGTCGAGGGGGGAGAACACTGAAGCTTTCTTT.

This clonotype was counted many times. The chain joins TRBV7-6 to TRBJ2-5, with 15 positions matching TRBD2. The J segment lost 1 base and the V segment lost 3 bases, leaving 0 bases of the junction unmatched. Per germline, CDR1 SGHVS and CDR2 FNYEAQ. The CDR3 extends over 16 amino acids. Here the CDR3 DNA reads TGTGCCAGCAGCTTGGGACTAGCGGGGGGCCAAGAGACCCAGTACTTC. Translation: CASSLGLAGGQETQYF.

This clonotype was counted at least ten times. The rearrangement joins TRBV29-1 to TRBJ2-7; no reliable D call. The germline V and J ends were trimmed by 3 bases and 5 bases, with 14 bases remaining between them. Germline values: CDR1 SQVTM, CDR2 ANQGSEA. The CDR3 spans 13 residues. The CDR3 protein is CSVEFQIPDEQYF. CDR3 sequence (DNA): TGCAGCGTTGAGTTCCAAATACCTGACGAGCAGTACTTC.

The chain joins TRBV2 to TRBJ2-2, with D uncertain. Germline assignment: CDR1 SNHLY and CDR2 FYNNEI. The ends were cut back, 6 bases at V and 4 bases at J, with 9 bases in the middle. This CDR3 contains 13 residues. Here the CDR3 reads CASSTEPTGELFF. The CDR3 coding sequence is TGTGCCAGCAGCACTGAACCCACCGGGGAGCTGTTTTTT. The whole variable domain, remainder taken from reference TRBV2 and TRBJ2-2, is EPEVTQTPSHQVTQMGQEVILRCVPISNHLYFYWYRQILGQKVEFLVSFYNNEISEKSEIFDDQFSVERPDGSNFTLKIRSTKLEDSAMYFCASSTEPTGELFFGEGSRLTVL.

The chain has TRBV12-3 or TRBV12-4 and TRBJ1-4, with a possible D match to TRBD1 (6 bases). V lost 6 bases to trimming and J lost 3 bases, with 14 bases between them. There are 15 residues in the CDR3. This CDR3 reads CASSRGGRANEKLFF. In nucleotides, the CDR3 is TGTGCCAGCAGCCGGGGGGGCAGGGCTAATGAAAAACTGTTTTTT.

This clonotype was picked up many times. The gene calls are TRBV29-1 and TRBJ2-7; no clear D gene. Trimming cost V 7 bases and J 6 bases, with 19 bases left between them. Germline V gives CDR1 SQVTM, CDR2 ANQGSEA. This CDR3 has 13 amino acids. Written as DNA, the CDR3 is TGCAGCGCGCGGTGGCAGAACCAACGCGAGCAGTACTTC. It yields the protein CSARWQNQREQYF.

The V and J genes are TRBV7-9 and TRBJ2-7, with TRBD1 matching over 9 bases. Trimming took 5 bases from V and 5 from J; bases not matched to a gene: 13. This CDR3 has 16 residues. Germline CDR1 reads SEHNR; CDR2 reads FQNEAQ (reference sequence). CDR3 in DNA: TGTGCCAGCAGCCCAGATTTTGGGACAGGGAACGACGAGCAGTACTTC. Translation gives CASSPDFGTGNDEQYF.

Concerning this clonotype: A single base separates this from a much larger clone, so it may be a read error. This chain links TRBV7-9 with TRBJ2-2, with D uncertain. Germline V gene data show CDR1 as SEHNR and CDR2 as FQNEAQ (reference sequence). With 5 bases removed from V and 6 bases from J, the gap between germline ends came to 10 bases. This CDR3 region has 13 residues. The CDR3 DNA follows: TGTGCCAGCAGCCCGTTTAGCCCCGGGGAGCTGTTTTTT. Amino acids: CASSPFSPGELFF.

This clonotype came up many times. This sequence joins TRBV12-3 or TRBV12-4 and TRBJ1-1; D unclear. The ends were cut back, 3 bases at V and 6 bases at J, with 8 bases in the middle. The CDR3 length is 12 residues. In DNA, the CDR3 is TGTGCCAGCAGTTTCGGAAGCTCTGAAGCTTTCTTT. It yields the protein CASSFGSSEAFF.

The chain couples TRBV5-1 to TRBJ2-2; D remains unclear. Germline V CDR1 and CDR2: SGHRS, YFSETQ. Between the trimmed V and J ends, which lost 3 bases and 7 bases, there was a span of 4 bases. The CDR3 sequence is 11 residues long. CDR3 in DNA: TGCGCCAGCAGCTCACTCGGGGAGCTGTTTTTT. Its protein is CASSSLGELFF.

About this clonotype itself: A much larger clone lies one base from this, so it may be a read error. V gene TRBV6-1 combines with J gene TRBJ1-1; D is possibly TRBD1 (5 bases). Per the germline V gene, CDR1 is MNHNS and CDR2 is SASEGT. V was clipped by 5 bases and J by 3 bases, with 16 bases between them. This CDR3 is 15 amino acids long. The CDR3: CASSPRDALDTEAFF. The CDR3 DNA follows: TGTGCCAGCAGTCCCCGGGACGCTCTGGACACTGAAGCTTTCTTT.

The V gene is TRBV29-1, the J gene TRBJ2-6, with D possibly matching TRBD1 (6 bases). V lost 4 bases and J 3 bases, leaving 10 bases between the germline ends. The length of the CDR3 is 14 residues. Germline values: CDR1 SQVTM, CDR2 ANQGSEA. The CDR3 region is CSVARGNGANVLTF. The CDR3 bases are TGCAGCGTTGCAAGGGGGAATGGGGCCAACGTCCTGACTTTC.

This clonotype was counted at least ten times. This sequence joins TRBV2 and TRBJ2-7; a weak D match, TRBD1 (5 bases). The CDR3 has 14 residues. V was cut by 3 bases and J by 0 bases, with 9 bases left in between. CDR1 and CDR2 (germline): SNHLY, FYNNEI. The CDR3 DNA reads as TGTGCCAGCAGTGATGGGCAGGGCTCCTACGAGCAGTACTTC. Translation: CASSDGQGSYEQYF. Together with reference TRBV2 and TRBJ2-7, the CDR3 gives the full variable domain: EPEVTQTPSHQVTQMGQEVILRCVPISNHLYFYWYRQILGQKVEFLVSFYNNEISEKSEIFDDQFSVERPDGSNFTLKIRSTKLEDSAMYFCASSDGQGSYEQYFGPGTRLTVT.

This clonotype was picked up a small number of times. This chain links TRBV25-1 with TRBJ2-7, with D possibly matching TRBD1 (7 bases). V was trimmed by 2 bases and J by 3 bases, leaving 14 bases between them. This CDR3 region has 15 residues. Looked up from germline, CDR1 is MGHDK and CDR2 is SYGVNS. The CDR3 sequence: CASSEEAGQFYEQYF. The CDR3 DNA sequence: TGTGCCAGCAGTGAAGAGGCGGGACAGTTCTACGAGCAGTACTTC.

As concerns this clonotype: A much larger clone differs by one base, so this may be a read error. The chain carries TRBV29-1 and TRBJ1-1; 7 bases align to TRBD1. The length of the CDR3 is 12 residues. From germline, CDR1 is SQVTM and CDR2 ANQGSEA. CDR3 sequence (DNA): TGCCGCGGCCAGGGGGGGAGCACTGAAGCTTTCTTT. Translating it yields CRGQGGSTEAFF.